One and the same sample provided the 14 T cell receptor beta chains below, sequenced in a study of beta chain features in type 1 diabetes. Points from the study as a whole: TCRB CDR3s were moderately but significantly shorter in Type 1 diabetes patients in all four CD4+ subsets.

All of the isolated RNA was reverse transcribed, so expressed TCRB transcripts were sequenced. Repertoires were generated with immunoSEQ multiplex PCR, while TCRdb's copy carries only in-frame clones and drops some. This sample has roughly 700,000 clones, with about an eighth found just once. Which antigens these TCRs recognize remains unknown. Sample: naive CD4+ T cells from blood. These receptors were obtained from a man aged 18 to 29 with type 1 diabetes.

The V and J genes are TRBV29-1 and TRBJ1-1; the D gene is possibly TRBD1 (5 bases). The CDR3 is 13 residues long. Germline values: CDR1 SQVTM, CDR2 ANQGSEA. The ends were cut back, 3 bases at V and 1 base at J, with 9 bases in the middle. CDR3 nucleotides: TGCAGCGTTGATCAGGGTGCGAACACTGAAGCTTTCTTT. Its protein is CSVDQGANTEAFF.

The genes are TRBV6-1 and TRBJ2-5; possible D gene TRBD1, 6 bases. V shed 0 bases and J shed 1 base, with 9 bases lying between them. The germline V gene encodes CDR1 MNHNS and CDR2 SASEGT. The CDR3 spans 15 residues. This chain's CDR3 is CASSEAGRGQETQYF. CDR3 DNA sequence: TGTGCCAGCAGTGAAGCCGGCAGGGGCCAAGAGACCCAGTACTTC.

This clone was observed a handful of times. This rearrangement joins TRBV5-8 to TRBJ2-3; 7 bases line up with TRBD2. This CDR3 comprises 16 residues. V was pared by 0 bases and J by 0 bases, with 4 bases of the junction left unmatched. The germline gives CDR1 SGHTS, CDR2 YDEGEE. The CDR3 spells CASSLGLAASTDTQYF. In DNA form, the CDR3 reads TGTGCCAGCAGCTTGGGACTAGCAGCTAGCACAGATACGCAGTATTTT.

This clone was seen only a few times. V usage is TRBV5-4 and J usage is TRBJ1-2; tentatively, D is TRBD1 (6 bases). The CDR3 is 13 amino acids. Germline V gene sequence: CDR1 SGHNT, CDR2 YYREEE (reference sequence). Trimming removed 3 bases at V and 7 bases at J, with 13 bases between. CDR3 in amino acids: CASSWAGAGGYTF. Written as DNA, the CDR3 is TGTGCCAGCAGCTGGGCAGGGGCTGGTGGCTACACCTTC.

Details on this clone: Other DNA sequences of this sample code for an identical CDR3. The chain combines TRBV6-5 with TRBJ2-5; maybe TRBD1 (5 bases). Trimming removed 3 bases from V and 1 base from J, with 6 bases in between. Germline V lookup: CDR1 MNHEY, CDR2 SVGAGI. The CDR3 contains 13 residues. For the CDR3, the DNA is TGTGCCAGCAGTTATGACAGCCAAGAGACCCAGTACTTC. Protein product: CASSYDSQETQYF.

The chain recombines TRBV9 with TRBJ2-7; tentative D call: TRBD2 (5 bases). The ends were cut back, 4 bases at V and 3 bases at J, with 17 bases in the middle. Germline lookup yields CDR1 SGDLS and CDR2 YYNGEE. The CDR3 loop spans 15 amino acids. The chain's CDR3 is CASSHGGTAGYEQYF. The CDR3 region has the DNA TGTGCCAGCAGCCATGGAGGAACGGCAGGCTACGAGCAGTACTTC.

This clone has just a few counts. V gene TRBV18 combines with J gene TRBJ2-3, with no clear D. The CDR3 totals 12 residues. Germline CDR1 and CDR2: KGHSH and LQKENI. The V and J ends lost 5 bases and 2 bases respectively, with 5 bases between them. The CDR3 region has the DNA TGTGCCAGCTCATCAATCACAGATACGCAGTATTTT. It codes for CASSSITDTQYF.

This chain links TRBV7-2 with TRBJ1-5; weak D call: TRBD1 (6 bases). This CDR3 comprises 17 residues. In germline, CDR1 is SGHTA, CDR2 FQGNSA. Trimming took off 1 base at V and 3 bases at J, with 16 bases between the two ends. CDR3 DNA: TGTGCCAGCAGCTTAGTGGGTGGAGGGGGGCCCAATCAGCCCCAGCATTTT. Translation gives CASSLVGGGGPNQPQHF.

J is TRBJ1-5 and V is TRBV19, with 11 bases that match TRBD1. Trimming at V came to 4 bases and at J to 0 bases, leaving 8 bases not matched to a gene. CDR1 and CDR2 from the germline V gene are LNHDA and SQIVND (reference sequence). The length of the CDR3 is 18 residues. The CDR3 DNA is TGTGCCAGTAGTAAGGGGACAGGGGGTCGTTTTAGCAATCAGCCCCAGCATTTT. Its translation is CASSKGTGGRFSNQPQHF.

This clone has just a few counts. The chain uses TRBV28 and TRBJ1-5, with a tentative D call TRBD1 (5 bases). Looked up from germline, CDR1 is MDHEN and CDR2 is SYDVKM. Trimming left V 6 bases short and J 7 bases short, with 13 bases between. The CDR3 totals 13 residues. Here the CDR3 DNA reads TGTGCCAGCAGCTCAGGGAGTGGCCAGCCCCAGCATTTT. Protein: CASSSGSGQPQHF.

This clone turned up a few times. The genes are TRBV10-3 and TRBJ2-3; D gene uncertain. Trimming took off 0 bases at V and 4 bases at J, with 8 bases between the two ends. Germline CDR1 and CDR2: ENHRY and SYGVKD. This CDR3 region has 14 residues. CDR3 nucleotides: TGTGCCATCAGTGAGTCTGCGAGTCCAGATACGCAGTATTTT. Residues: CAISESASPDTQYF.

Only a few counts were recorded for this clone. The chain carries TRBV6-6 and TRBJ1-2, with D hard to call. Trimming left V 0 bases short and J 3 bases short, with 14 bases between. CDR1 is MNHNY and CDR2 is SVGAGI in the germline V gene (reference sequence). The CDR3 totals 16 residues. CDR3 in DNA: TGTGCCAGCAGTTACTCGACGATAGGAACTTACTATGGCTACACCTTC. Translation gives CASSYSTIGTYYGYTF.

This clone was seen a handful of times. The chain is built from TRBV30 and TRBJ1-4; D is undetermined. Deletions cut 3 bases from V and 0 bases from J, with 8 bases between. This CDR3 region has 14 residues. The germline gives CDR1 GTSNPN, CDR2 SVGIG (reference sequence). The CDR3 loop is CAWSPASTNEKLFF. The CDR3 DNA follows: TGTGCCTGGAGCCCGGCCTCAACTAATGAAAAACTGTTTTTT. Combining the CDR3 with reference TRBV30 and TRBJ1-4 gives the whole variable domain SQTIHQWPATLVQPVGSPLSLECTVEGTSNPNLYWYRQAAGRGLQLLFYSVGIGQISSEVPQNLSASRPQDRQFILSSKKLLLSDSGFYLCAWSPASTNEKLFFGSGTQLSVL.

J is TRBJ1-5 and V is TRBV5-1; TRBD1 matches at 10 bases. With V trimmed by 7 bases and J by 6 bases, 16 bases remained unmatched. Per the germline V gene, CDR1 is SGHRS and CDR2 is YFSETQ. CDR3 length: 17 amino acids. CDR3 amino acids: CASSSVVDRGRLQPQHF. The CDR3 bases are TGCGCCAGCTCGAGTGTGGTCGACAGGGGGCGACTTCAGCCCCAGCATTTT.